This TCR beta chain was captured in a study of tumor-infiltrating lymphocytes in primary liver carcinoma. As for the study in general: Patients underwent surgical resection for primary liver carcinoma. Study-wide findings and caveats: The study found tumor-adjacent and tumor-blood pairs overlapped less than tumor region pairs. Top-250-clone fractions were significantly higher in tumors than in blood (p = 0.039).

With regard to this clonotype: Its specificity is unknown.

The investigators made TCR beta cDNA from 500 ng total RNA, using a constant-region primer. Sequencing libraries for TCR beta derived from three nested multiplex PCR rounds that used slightly modified ARM-PCR. MiXCR, run by TCRdb on the multiplex PCR reads, gives a single entry per CDR3 protein. The data hold about 180,000 distinct CDR3 sequences, with roughly 60% observed a single time. Unsorted whole blood yielded blood RNA, and germline DNA was extracted as well. The sample taken for sequencing was peripheral blood. The receptor was derived from a man aged 40-49 years with primary liver carcinoma and hepatitis B virus infection.

CDR3 in DNA: TGCAGCGTGGGGCCTCCTTCCAACTCCTACAATGAGCGCTTCTTC. Amino acid sequence: CSVGPPSNSYNERFF. V usage is TRBV29-1 and J usage is TRBJ2-1; tentative D call: TRBD1 (5 bases). The V gene's germline CDR1 is SQVTM and CDR2 ANQGSEA. V lost 6 bases and J 16 bases, leaving 31 bases between the germline ends. CDR3 length: 15 residues.